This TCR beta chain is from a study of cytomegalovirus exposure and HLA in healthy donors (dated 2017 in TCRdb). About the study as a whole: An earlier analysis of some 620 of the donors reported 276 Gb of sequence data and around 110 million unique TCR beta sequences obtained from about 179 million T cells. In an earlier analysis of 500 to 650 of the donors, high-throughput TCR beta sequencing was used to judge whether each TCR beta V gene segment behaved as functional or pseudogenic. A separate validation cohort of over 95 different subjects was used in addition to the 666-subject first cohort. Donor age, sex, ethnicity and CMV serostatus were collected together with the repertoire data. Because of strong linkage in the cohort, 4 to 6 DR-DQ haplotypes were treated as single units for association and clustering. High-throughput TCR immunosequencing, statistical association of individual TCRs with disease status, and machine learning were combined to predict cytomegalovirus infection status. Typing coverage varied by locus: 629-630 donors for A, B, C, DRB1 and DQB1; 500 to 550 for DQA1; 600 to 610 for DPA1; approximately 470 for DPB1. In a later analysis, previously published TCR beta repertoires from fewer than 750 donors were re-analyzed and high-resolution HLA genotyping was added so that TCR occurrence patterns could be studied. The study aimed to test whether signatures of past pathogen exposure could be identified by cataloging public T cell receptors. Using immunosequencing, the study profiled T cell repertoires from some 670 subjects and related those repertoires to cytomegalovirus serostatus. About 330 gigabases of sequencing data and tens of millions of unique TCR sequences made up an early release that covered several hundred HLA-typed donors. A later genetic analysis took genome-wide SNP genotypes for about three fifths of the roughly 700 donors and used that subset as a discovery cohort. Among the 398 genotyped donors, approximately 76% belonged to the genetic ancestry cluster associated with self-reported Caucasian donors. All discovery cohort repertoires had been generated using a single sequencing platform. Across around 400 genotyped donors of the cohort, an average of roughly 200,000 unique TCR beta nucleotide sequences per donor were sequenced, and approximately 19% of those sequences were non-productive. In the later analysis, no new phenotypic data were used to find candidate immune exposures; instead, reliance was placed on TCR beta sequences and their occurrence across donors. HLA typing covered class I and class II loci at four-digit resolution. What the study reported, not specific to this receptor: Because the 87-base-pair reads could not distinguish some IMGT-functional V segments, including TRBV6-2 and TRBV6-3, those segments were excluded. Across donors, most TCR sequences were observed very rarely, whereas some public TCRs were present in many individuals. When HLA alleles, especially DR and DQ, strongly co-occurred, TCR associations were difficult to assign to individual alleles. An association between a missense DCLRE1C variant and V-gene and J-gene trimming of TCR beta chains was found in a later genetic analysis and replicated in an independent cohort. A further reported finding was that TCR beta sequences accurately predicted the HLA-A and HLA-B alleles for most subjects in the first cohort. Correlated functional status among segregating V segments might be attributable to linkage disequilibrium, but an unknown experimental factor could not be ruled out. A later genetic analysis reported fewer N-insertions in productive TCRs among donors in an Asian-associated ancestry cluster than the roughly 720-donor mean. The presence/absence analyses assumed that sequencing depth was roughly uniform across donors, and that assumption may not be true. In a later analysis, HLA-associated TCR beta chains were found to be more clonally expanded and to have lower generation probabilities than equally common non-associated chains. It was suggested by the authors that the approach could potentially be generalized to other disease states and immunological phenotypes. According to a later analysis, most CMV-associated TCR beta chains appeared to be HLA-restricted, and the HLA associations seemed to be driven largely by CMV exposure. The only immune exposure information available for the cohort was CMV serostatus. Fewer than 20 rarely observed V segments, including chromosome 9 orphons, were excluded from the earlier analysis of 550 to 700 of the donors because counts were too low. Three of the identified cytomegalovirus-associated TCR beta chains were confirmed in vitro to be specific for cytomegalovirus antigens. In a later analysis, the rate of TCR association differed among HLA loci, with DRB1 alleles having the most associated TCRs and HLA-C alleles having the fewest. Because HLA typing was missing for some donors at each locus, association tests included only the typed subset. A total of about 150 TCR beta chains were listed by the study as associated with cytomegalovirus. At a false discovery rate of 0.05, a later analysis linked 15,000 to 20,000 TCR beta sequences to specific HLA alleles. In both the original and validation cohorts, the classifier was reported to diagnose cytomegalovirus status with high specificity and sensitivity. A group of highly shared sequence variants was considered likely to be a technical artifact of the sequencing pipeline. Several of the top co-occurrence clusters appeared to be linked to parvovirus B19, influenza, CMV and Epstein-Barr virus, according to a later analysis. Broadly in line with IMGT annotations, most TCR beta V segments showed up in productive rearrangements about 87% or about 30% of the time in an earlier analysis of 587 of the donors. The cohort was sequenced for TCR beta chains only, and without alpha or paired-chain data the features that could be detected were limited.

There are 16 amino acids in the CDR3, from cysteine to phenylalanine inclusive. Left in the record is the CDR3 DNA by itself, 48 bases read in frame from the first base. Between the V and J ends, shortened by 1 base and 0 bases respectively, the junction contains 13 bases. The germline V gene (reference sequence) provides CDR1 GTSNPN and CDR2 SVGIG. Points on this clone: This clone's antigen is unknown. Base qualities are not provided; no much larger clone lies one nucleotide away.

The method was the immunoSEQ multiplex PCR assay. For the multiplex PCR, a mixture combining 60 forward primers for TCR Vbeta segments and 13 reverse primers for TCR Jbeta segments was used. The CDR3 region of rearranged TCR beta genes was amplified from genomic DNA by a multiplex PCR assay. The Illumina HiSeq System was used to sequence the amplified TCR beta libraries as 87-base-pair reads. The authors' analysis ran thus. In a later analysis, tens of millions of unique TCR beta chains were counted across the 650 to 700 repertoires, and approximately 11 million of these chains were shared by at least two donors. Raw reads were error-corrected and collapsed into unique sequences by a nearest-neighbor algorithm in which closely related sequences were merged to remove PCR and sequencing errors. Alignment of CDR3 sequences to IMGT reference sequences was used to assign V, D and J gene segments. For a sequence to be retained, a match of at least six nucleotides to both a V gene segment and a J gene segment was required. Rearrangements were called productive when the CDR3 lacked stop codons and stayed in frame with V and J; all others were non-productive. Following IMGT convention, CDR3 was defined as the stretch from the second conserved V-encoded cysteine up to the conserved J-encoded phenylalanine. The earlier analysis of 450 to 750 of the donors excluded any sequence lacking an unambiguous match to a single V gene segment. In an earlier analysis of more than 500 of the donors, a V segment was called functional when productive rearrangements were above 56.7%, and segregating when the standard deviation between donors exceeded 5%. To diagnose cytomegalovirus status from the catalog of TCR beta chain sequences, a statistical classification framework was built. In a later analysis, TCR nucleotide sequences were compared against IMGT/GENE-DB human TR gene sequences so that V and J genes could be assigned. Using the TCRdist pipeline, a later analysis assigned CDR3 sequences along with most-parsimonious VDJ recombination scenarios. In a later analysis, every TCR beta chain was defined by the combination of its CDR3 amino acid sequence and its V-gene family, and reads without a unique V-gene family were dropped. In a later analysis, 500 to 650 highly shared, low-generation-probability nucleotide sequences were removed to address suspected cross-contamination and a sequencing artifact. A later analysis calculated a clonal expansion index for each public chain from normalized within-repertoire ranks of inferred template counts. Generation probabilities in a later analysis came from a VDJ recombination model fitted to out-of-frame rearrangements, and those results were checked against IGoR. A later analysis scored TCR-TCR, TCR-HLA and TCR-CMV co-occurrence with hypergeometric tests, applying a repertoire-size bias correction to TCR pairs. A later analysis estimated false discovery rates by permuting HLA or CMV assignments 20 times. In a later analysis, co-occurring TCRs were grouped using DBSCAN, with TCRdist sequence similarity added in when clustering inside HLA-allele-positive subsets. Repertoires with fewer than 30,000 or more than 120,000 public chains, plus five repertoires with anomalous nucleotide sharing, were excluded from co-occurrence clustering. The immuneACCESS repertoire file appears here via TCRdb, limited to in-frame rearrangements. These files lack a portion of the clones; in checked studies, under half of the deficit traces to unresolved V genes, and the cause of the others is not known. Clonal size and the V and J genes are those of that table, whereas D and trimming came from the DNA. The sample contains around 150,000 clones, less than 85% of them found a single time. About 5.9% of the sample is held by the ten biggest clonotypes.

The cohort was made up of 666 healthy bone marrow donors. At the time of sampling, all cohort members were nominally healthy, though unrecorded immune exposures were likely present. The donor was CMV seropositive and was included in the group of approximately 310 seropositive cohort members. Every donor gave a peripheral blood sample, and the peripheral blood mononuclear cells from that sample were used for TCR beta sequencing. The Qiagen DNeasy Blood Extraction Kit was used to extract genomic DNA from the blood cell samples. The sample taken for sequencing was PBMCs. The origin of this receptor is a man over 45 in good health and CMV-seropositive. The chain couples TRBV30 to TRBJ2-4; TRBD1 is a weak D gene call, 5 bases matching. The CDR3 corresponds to CAWSAYGRGAKNIQYF. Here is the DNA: TGTGCCTGGAGTGCTTACGGAAGGGGAGCCAAAAACATTCAGTACTTC.